Below, one T cell receptor beta chain is given with its context. This may stem from a read error, because a much larger clone lies one nucleotide away. V dropped 5 bases and J dropped 13; count of bases not matched to a gene: 5. The CDR3 runs 11 residues. Germline CDR1 reads SGHTA; CDR2 reads FQGNSA. This sample was taken from a study of tumor-infiltrating lymphocytes in oesophageal squamous cell carcinoma. TCRdb re-called the PCR reads through MiXCR, storing one row per CDR3 protein. Seen here are about 13,000 distinct CDR3 sequences, 54% observed once, and the top ten hold 30% to 45%. This clonotype was obtained from a male donor with esophageal squamous cell carcinoma. The specimen was esophageal tumor tissue. The gene calls are TRBV7-2 and TRBJ2-1, with 7 positions matching TRBD2. This CDR3 reads CASSPGTTQFF. The CDR3 DNA sequence: TGTGCCAGCAGCCCGGGGACTACCCAGTTCTTC.